This entry features one T cell receptor (beta chain) sequence. Its antigen is undetermined. From CD4+ cells came CD45RA+ naive and CD45RA-negative memory subsets. The data originate from a study of shared clonotypes between healthy human individuals. The V end was cut by 1 base, the J end by 0 bases, with 17 bases between. CDR1 is SGDLS, CDR2 YYNGEE, per germline. This CDR3 is built from 18 residues. General observations from the study: Estimated richness was generally greater in naive than memory subsets. The generation probabilities recorded for non-shared clonotypes fell below those of clonotypes shared by all four donors.

Only in-frame clones appear in the TCRdb table, and some are missing; sequencing was by immunoSEQ multiplex PCR. The table records about 1.5 million clones, over 95% of them present only once. Sequencing was carried out using naive CD4+ T cells sorted from blood. Subset indicated: CD45RA+ positively selected. The TCR originated in a young man in good health. The chain couples TRBV9 to TRBJ1-3; D may be TRBD1 (5 bases). CDR3 in amino acids: CASSVQSLGVTSGNTIYF. The CDR3 nucleotides are TGTGCCAGCAGCGTACAATCCTTGGGGGTAACCTCTGGAAACACCATATATTTT.